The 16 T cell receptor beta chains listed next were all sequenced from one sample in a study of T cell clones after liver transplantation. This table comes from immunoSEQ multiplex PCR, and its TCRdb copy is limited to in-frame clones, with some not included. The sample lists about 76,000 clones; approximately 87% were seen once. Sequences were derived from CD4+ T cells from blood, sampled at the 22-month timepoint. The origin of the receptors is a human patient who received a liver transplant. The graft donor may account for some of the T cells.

The CDR3 region is CASSLIPVAGGPGELFF. The CDR3 DNA follows: TGTGCCAGCAGCTTAATCCCCGTAGCGGGGGGCCCCGGGGAGCTGTTTTTT. This sequence joins TRBV5-6 and TRBJ2-2; TRBD2 agrees at 10 bases. Trimming cost V 2 bases and J 6 bases; bases outside gene matches: 10. The germline V gene encodes CDR1 SGHDT and CDR2 YYEEEE. This CDR3 has 17 amino acids.

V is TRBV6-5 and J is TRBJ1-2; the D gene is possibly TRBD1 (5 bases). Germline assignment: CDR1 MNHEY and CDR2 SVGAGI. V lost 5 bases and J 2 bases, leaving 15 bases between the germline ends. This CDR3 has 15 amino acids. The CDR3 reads CASSPEWTLNYGYTF. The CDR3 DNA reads TGTGCCAGCAGTCCAGAATGGACACTAAACTATGGCTACACCTTC.

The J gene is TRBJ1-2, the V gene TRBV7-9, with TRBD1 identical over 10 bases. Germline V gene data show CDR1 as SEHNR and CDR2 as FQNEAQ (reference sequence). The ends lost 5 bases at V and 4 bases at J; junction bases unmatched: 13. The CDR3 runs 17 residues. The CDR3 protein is CASSRGQGTRTGYGYTF. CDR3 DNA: TGTGCCAGCAGCCGGGGACAGGGGACGCGAACTGGCTATGGCTACACCTTC.

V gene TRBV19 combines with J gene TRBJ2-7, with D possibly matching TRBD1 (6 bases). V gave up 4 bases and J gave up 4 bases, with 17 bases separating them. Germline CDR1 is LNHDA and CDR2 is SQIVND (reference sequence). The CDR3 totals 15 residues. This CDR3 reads CASSTLQGEGYEQYF. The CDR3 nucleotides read TGTGCCAGTAGTACCCTACAGGGAGAAGGGTACGAGCAGTACTTC.

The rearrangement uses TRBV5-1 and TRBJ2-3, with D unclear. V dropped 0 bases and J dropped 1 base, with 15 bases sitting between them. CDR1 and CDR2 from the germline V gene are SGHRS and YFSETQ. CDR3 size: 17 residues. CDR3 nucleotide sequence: TGCGCCAGCAGCTTGGCGGCCAGTCCAAAGGGCACAGATACGCAGTATTTT. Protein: CASSLAASPKGTDTQYF.

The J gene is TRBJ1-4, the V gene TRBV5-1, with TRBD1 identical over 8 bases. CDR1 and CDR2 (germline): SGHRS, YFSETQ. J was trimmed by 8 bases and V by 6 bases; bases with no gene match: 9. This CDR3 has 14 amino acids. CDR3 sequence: CASTTGTGNEKLFF. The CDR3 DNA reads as TGCGCCAGCACCACTGGGACAGGAAACGAAAAACTGTTTTTT.

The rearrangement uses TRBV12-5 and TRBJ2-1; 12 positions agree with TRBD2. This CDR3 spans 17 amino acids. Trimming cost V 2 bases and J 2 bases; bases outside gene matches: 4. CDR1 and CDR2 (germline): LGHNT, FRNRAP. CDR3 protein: CASGLRLAGATYNEQFF. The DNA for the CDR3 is TGTGCTAGTGGTTTGCGACTAGCGGGGGCCACCTACAATGAGCAGTTCTTC. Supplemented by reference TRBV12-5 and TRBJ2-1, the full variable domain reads DARVTQTPRHKVTEMGQEVTMRCQPILGHNTVFWYRQTMMQGLELLAYFRNRAPLDDSGMPKDRFSAEMPDATLATLKIQPSEPRDSAVYFCASGLRLAGATYNEQFFGPGTRLTVL.

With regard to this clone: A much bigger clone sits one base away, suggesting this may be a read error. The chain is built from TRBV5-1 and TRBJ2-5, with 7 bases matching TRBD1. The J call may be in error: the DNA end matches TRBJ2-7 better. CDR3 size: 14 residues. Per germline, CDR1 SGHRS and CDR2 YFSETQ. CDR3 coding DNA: TGCGCCAGCAGCTTGGGACAGGGCGCCTACGAGCAGTACTTC. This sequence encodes CASSLGQGAYEQYF.

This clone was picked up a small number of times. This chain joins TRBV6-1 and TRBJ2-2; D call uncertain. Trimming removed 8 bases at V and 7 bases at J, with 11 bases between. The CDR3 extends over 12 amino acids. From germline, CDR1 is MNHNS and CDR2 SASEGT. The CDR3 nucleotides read TGTGCCAGCGGTTCGTACAGCGGGGAGCTGTTTTTT. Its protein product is CASGSYSGELFF.

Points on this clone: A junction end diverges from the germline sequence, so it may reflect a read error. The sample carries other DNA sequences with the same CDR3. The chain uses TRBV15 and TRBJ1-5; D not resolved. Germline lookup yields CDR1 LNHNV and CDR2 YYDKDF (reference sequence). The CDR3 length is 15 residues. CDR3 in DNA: TGTGCCACCAGCAGAGCCGCCGGTATGAATCAGCCTCAGCATTTT. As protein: CATSRAAGMNQPQHF.

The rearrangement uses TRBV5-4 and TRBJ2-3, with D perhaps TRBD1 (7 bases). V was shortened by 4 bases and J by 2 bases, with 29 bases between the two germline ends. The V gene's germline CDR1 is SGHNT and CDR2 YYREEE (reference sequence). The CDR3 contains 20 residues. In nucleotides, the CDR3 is TGTGCCAGCAGCCACGACAGGGCCAAGGGAGTAGCGGAGACCACAGATACGCAGTATTTT. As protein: CASSHDRAKGVAETTDTQYF.

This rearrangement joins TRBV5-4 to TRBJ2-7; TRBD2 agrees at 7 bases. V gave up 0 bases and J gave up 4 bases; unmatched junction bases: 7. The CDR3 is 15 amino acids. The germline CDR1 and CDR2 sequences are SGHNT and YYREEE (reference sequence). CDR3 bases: TGTGCCAGCAGCTTGGGCGGGACTACCCTATACGAGCAGTACTTC. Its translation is CASSLGGTTLYEQYF.

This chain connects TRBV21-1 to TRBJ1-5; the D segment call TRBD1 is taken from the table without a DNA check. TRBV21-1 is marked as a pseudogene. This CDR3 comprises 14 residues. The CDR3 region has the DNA TGTGCCAGCATGGGACAGGCCCTCCAGGTGGCCCAGCATTTT. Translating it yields CASMGQALQVAQHF.

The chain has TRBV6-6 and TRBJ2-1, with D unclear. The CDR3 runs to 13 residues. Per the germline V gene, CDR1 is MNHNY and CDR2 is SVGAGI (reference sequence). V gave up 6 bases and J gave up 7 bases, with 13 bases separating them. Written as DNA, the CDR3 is TGTGCCAGCAGCCCAAGCGAGAGGAATGAGCAGTTCTTC. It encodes CASSPSERNEQFF.

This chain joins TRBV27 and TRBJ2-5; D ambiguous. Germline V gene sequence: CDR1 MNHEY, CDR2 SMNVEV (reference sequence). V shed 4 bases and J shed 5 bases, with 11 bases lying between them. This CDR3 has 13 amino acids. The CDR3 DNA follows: TGTGCCAGCAGTTCCCTTGCGGCTGAGACCCAGTACTTC. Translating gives CASSSLAAETQYF.

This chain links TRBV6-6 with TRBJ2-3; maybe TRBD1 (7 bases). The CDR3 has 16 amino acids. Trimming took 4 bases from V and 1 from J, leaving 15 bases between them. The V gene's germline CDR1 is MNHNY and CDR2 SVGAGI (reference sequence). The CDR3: CASSSPDREGTDTQYF. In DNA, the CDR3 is TGTGCCAGCAGTTCCCCAGACAGGGAGGGCACAGATACGCAGTATTTT.